The clone carrying this TCR beta chain was seen repeatedly, ten times or more. Germline V gene sequence: CDR1 ENHRY, CDR2 SYGVKD. The CDR3 is 15 residues long. V shed 0 bases and J shed 0 bases, with 6 bases lying between them. The investigators amplified TCR beta CDR3 regions from RNA transcripts. The HTBI primer set drove a first-round RT-PCR of the TCR CDR3. TCRdb ran MiXCR on the multiplex PCR reads and lists one entry per CDR3 protein. The sample includes over 400,000 distinct CDR3 sequences, approximately 15% of them seen just once. The sample originates from a study of T cells in Graves' hyperthyroidism and ophthalmopathy.

The chain employs TRBV10-3 and TRBJ2-1; D is ambiguous. This clonotype was sampled from a man younger than 35 with Graves' ophthalmopathy. Material: blood. The CDR3 here is CAISESPSSYNEQFF. CDR3 DNA sequence: TGTGCCATCAGTGAGTCCCCGAGCTCCTACAATGAGCAGTTCTTC.